The 21 T cell receptor beta chains listed next were all sequenced from one sample in a study of memory CD4+ T cells and cytomegalovirus serostatus. The sort gate was single viable CD3+CD4+CD8-CD45RO+ cells for memory CD4+ T cells. Sequencing used immunoSEQ multiplex PCR; TCRdb keeps in-frame clones, though not all of them. The sample has about 52,000 clones; 65% to 80% are singletons. Sequenced material: memory CD4+ T cells from blood. The receptor source for this set is an adult in good health and CMV-seropositive.

With respect to this clone: Since a much larger clone is just one base distant, this may be a read error. The chain employs TRBV28 and TRBJ1-3; D perhaps matches TRBD1 (6 bases). The ends were cut back, 11 bases at V and 0 bases at J, with 14 bases in the middle. Per germline, CDR1 MDHEN and CDR2 SYDVKM. There are 14 residues in the CDR3. The CDR3 nucleotides are TGTGCCGGCACCCCGGACAGCTCTGGAAACACCATATATTTT. Protein: CAGTPDSSGNTIYF.

This chain uses TRBV25-1 with TRBJ2-2; the match to TRBD1 covers 8 bases. The ends lost 5 bases at V and 6 bases at J; junction bases unmatched: 8. Per germline, CDR1 MGHDK and CDR2 SYGVNS. This CDR3 is 15 amino acids long. The CDR3 DNA follows: TGTGCCAGCAGTAAAGGACAGGGTGTGGCCGGGGAGCTGTTTTTT. Its protein product is CASSKGQGVAGELFF.

The gene calls are TRBV28 and TRBJ2-3; D ambiguous. V dropped 3 bases and J dropped 6 bases, with 16 bases sitting between them. CDR3 size: 15 residues. Per the germline V gene, CDR1 is MDHEN and CDR2 is SYDVKM. Here the CDR3 reads CASSLDQPGRDTQYF. The DNA for the CDR3 is TGTGCCAGCAGTTTGGACCAACCCGGGCGGGATACGCAGTATTTT.

The sample holds one count of this clone. The chain is built from TRBV28 and TRBJ1-2; a weak D match, TRBD1 (5 bases). CDR1 is MDHEN and CDR2 is SYDVKM in the germline V gene. This CDR3 has 16 residues. Between the trimmed V and J ends, which lost 3 bases and 8 bases, there was a span of 22 bases. CDR3 in DNA: TGTGCCAGCAGTTTCGCATCCGGGACGGCTCTATGGGGCTACACCTTC. The encoded protein is CASSFASGTALWGYTF.

This clone was detected once. The chain employs TRBV23-1 and TRBJ2-7, with D maybe TRBD2 (6 bases). TRBV23-1 qualifies as an ORF whose function is uncertain. V was clipped by 8 bases and J by 3 bases, with 14 bases between them. The CDR3 loop spans 13 amino acids. CDR3 DNA sequence: TGCGCCAGCCCTCCGGGAGAGGGCTACGAGCAGTACTTC. Encoded protein: CASPPGEGYEQYF.

The J gene is TRBJ1-2, the V gene TRBV4-3; D may be TRBD1 (5 bases). CDR3 length: 15 residues. Trimming pared 0 bases from V and 7 bases from J, leaving 15 bases between. The germline CDR1 and CDR2 sequences are LGHNA and YSLEER. This chain's CDR3 is CASSQDRGRVIGYTF. CDR3 DNA sequence: TGCGCCAGCAGCCAAGATCGGGGCAGGGTCATTGGCTACACCTTC.

The gene calls are TRBV27 and TRBJ2-1; 8 bases are a match to TRBD1. This CDR3 region has 14 residues. V was clipped by 6 bases and J by 8 bases; unmatched bases: 9. From germline, CDR1 is MNHEY and CDR2 SMNVEV (reference sequence). CDR3 in DNA: TGTGCCAGCAGCCGGGACAGGCCTGGGGATGAGCAGTTCTTC. Translating it yields CASSRDRPGDEQFF.

By sample share, this clone is medium-sized (0.01 to 0.1%). This sequence joins TRBV6-1 and TRBJ1-1; D not resolved. CDR3 length: 13 residues. Germline CDR1 and CDR2: MNHNS and SASEGT. The V gene lost 8 bases and the J gene lost 0 bases, with 10 bases spanning the gap. CDR3 amino acids: CASLVGMNTEAFF. CDR3 DNA sequence: TGTGCCAGCCTGGTTGGGATGAACACTGAAGCTTTCTTT.

This clone came up once. The J gene is TRBJ2-3, the V gene TRBV7-8, with D tentatively TRBD2 (5 bases). Per the germline V gene, CDR1 is SGHVS and CDR2 is FQNEAQ. This CDR3 region has 15 residues. The V gene lost 7 bases and the J gene lost 1 base, with 15 bases spanning the gap. The CDR3 coding sequence is TGTGCCAGCACCCAGAGGGAGTCAGGCACAGATACGCAGTATTTT. Translating it yields CASTQRESGTDTQYF. Combining the CDR3 with reference TRBV7-8 and TRBJ2-3 gives the whole variable domain GAGVSQSPRYKVAKRGQDVALRCDPISGHVSLFWYQQALGQGPEFLTYFQNEAQLDKSGLPSDRFFAERPEGSVSTLKIQRTQQEDSAVYLCASTQRESGTDTQYFGPGTRLTVL.

V gene TRBV18 combines with J gene TRBJ2-3; D possibly corresponds to TRBD1 (5 bases). V lost 2 bases to trimming and J lost 1 base, with 10 bases between them. CDR1 and CDR2 from the germline V gene are KGHSH and LQKENI. The CDR3 runs to 15 residues. The CDR3 protein is CASSPAGHGTDTQYF. The CDR3 DNA is TGTGCCAGCTCACCAGCCGGACACGGCACAGATACGCAGTATTTT.

V gene TRBV18 combines with J gene TRBJ2-1, with D perhaps matching TRBD2 (6 bases). Trimming stripped 2 bases from V and 5 bases from J, with 10 bases between. Germline CDR1 reads KGHSH; CDR2 reads LQKENI. The CDR3 is made up of 14 amino acids. CDR3 sequence reads: CASSPGRENNEQFF. As DNA, the CDR3 is TGTGCCAGCTCACCAGGCCGGGAGAACAATGAGCAGTTCTTC.

The chain has TRBV4-1 and TRBJ2-1; 7 bases line up with TRBD2. The V gene's germline CDR1 is MGHRA and CDR2 YSYEKL. With 5 bases clipped from V and 6 bases from J, the junction kept 13 bases outside the gene matches. This CDR3 is built from 16 residues. CDR3 protein: CASSAPGTIKGNEQFF. The CDR3 nucleotides read TGCGCCAGCAGCGCTCCCGGGACTATCAAGGGCAATGAGCAGTTCTTC.

The chain couples TRBV5-1 to TRBJ1-5; 9 bases agree with TRBD1. V gave up 3 bases and J gave up 4 bases; unmatched junction bases: 5. The CDR3 extends over 15 amino acids. CDR1 and CDR2 from the germline V gene are SGHRS and YFSETQ. The CDR3 bases are TGCGCCAGCAGCTCAACAGGGGGCCGTAATCAGCCCCAGCATTTT. Residues: CASSSTGGRNQPQHF.

J is TRBJ1-1 and V is TRBV7-9, with a weak D call TRBD1 (6 bases). Germline lookup yields CDR1 SEHNR and CDR2 FQNEAQ (reference sequence). Trimming removed 5 bases at V and 4 bases at J, with 11 bases between. The CDR3 is 13 amino acids. Here the CDR3 DNA reads TGTGCCAGCAGCATTGACAGGTTCACTGAAGCTTTCTTT. Protein sequence: CASSIDRFTEAFF.

This chain connects TRBV27 to TRBJ1-1; no clear D. Trimming cost V 0 bases and J 5 bases, with 10 bases left between them. This CDR3 has 14 amino acids. Germline CDR1 MNHEY, CDR2 SMNVEV (reference sequence). The CDR3 DNA is TGTGCCAGCAGTTTATCGCGGGGAGTGACTGAAGCTTTCTTT. It specifies CASSLSRGVTEAFF.

The V call is TRBV19, the J call TRBJ2-2, with 10 bases identical to TRBD2. This CDR3 is 16 amino acids long. Germline CDR1 is LNHDA and CDR2 is SQIVND (reference sequence). V gave up 2 bases and J gave up 4 bases; unmatched junction bases: 4. The CDR3 region is CASSIKLAGVTGELFF. The CDR3 DNA sequence: TGTGCCAGTAGTATAAAGCTAGCGGGGGTCACCGGGGAGCTGTTTTTT.

A few counts support this clone. The chain has TRBV2 and TRBJ1-1; D unresolved. V shed 8 bases and J shed 1 base, with 11 bases lying between them. Germline V gene sequence: CDR1 SNHLY, CDR2 FYNNEI. The CDR3 length is 13 residues. The CDR3: CASGRKQNTEAFF. The CDR3 DNA is TGTGCCAGCGGGCGCAAACAGAACACTGAAGCTTTCTTT.

The gene calls are TRBV6-4 and TRBJ2-7; maybe TRBD2 (5 bases). Germline V gives CDR1 MRHNA, CDR2 SNTAGT. The CDR3 is made up of 14 amino acids. V was shortened by 6 bases and J by 2 bases, with 14 bases between the two germline ends. CDR3 loop: CASSPGITAYEQYF. The DNA for the CDR3 is TGTGCCAGCAGCCCCGGGATAACCGCCTACGAGCAGTACTTC.

The chain couples TRBV5-6 to TRBJ1-2, with D unclear. Per germline, CDR1 SGHDT and CDR2 YYEEEE. V lost 1 base and J lost 5, with 9 bases in between. The CDR3 covers 13 residues. The CDR3 DNA is TGTGCCAGCAGCTTGTCAGACGGATATGGCTACACCTTC. Its protein is CASSLSDGYGYTF.

The gene calls are TRBV28 and TRBJ2-5; D is possibly TRBD2 (6 bases). CDR3 length: 13 amino acids. V dropped 3 bases and J dropped 5 bases, with 10 bases sitting between them. Germline V gene data show CDR1 as MDHEN and CDR2 as SYDVKM. CDR3 in DNA: TGTGCCAGCAGTTTGGTAGCGGTGGAGACCCAGTACTTC. Translation: CASSLVAVETQYF.

The CDR3 coding sequence is TGTGCCAGCAGCCCAGCAGCGCATAGTTACAATGAGCAGTTCTTC. Its protein product is CASSPAAHSYNEQFF. This chain uses TRBV7-9 with TRBJ2-1; no reliable D call. Trimming shortened V by 5 bases and J by 4 bases, and 15 bases separated the two germline ends. The CDR3 is 15 residues long. CDR1 and CDR2 (germline): SEHNR, FQNEAQ (reference sequence).